Reported below is one TCR beta chain. Its cognate antigen is unknown. The authors ran a second PCR of about 6 to 11 cycles using a sample-barcoded 5' primer and a J-beta primer mix. In TCRdb, the 5' RACE reads were re-called with MiXCR into one record per CDR3 protein. The table lists fewer than 2 million distinct CDR3 sequences, roughly 43% of them singletons, with 20% to 25% in the top ten. The extraction recovered at least 6 micrograms of total RNA per sample. The source of the sample is a study of blood T cells in healthy people across ages. Across the whole study: Template switching retrieved approximately one barcoded beta molecule for each two T cells. Study results and limitations: The study could not conclusively compare naive and antigen-experienced cells, given its unsorted PBMCs.

Looked up from germline, CDR1 is SGHRS and CDR2 is YFSETQ. J was trimmed by 6 bases and V by 0 bases; bases with no gene match: 7. The CDR3 is 15 residues long. The sample comprised blood. The TCR sequence derives from a human donor in good health. V and J are TRBV5-1 and TRBJ1-2, with 8 bases aligning to TRBD1. The CDR3 DNA is TGCGCCAGCAGCTTGGGGGTGACAGGGGTTGATGGCTACACCTTC. It codes for CASSLGVTGVDGYTF.